One and the same sample provided the 17 T cell receptor beta chains below, sequenced in a study of T-cell reconstitution after alpha-beta-depleted transplantation in children. Molecular barcoding with unique molecular identifiers was used for the TCRbeta library. A single record per CDR3 protein comes from TCRdb applying MiXCR to the PCR reads. The profile shows about 300,000 distinct CDR3 sequences, 10% of them singletons. Sequencing was performed on PBMCs, taken before TCRalphabeta/CD19-depleted stem cell transplant. The receptor set was obtained from a boy under three years old with acute myeloid leukemia, due to receive a stem cell transplant.

Many counts were recorded for this clonotype. V gene TRBV28 combines with J gene TRBJ2-1, with 7 bases identical to TRBD2. The CDR3 totals 16 residues. Germline V CDR1 and CDR2: MDHEN, SYDVKM. J was trimmed by 4 bases and V by 6 bases; bases with no gene match: 12. The CDR3 nucleotides read TGTGCCAGCAGCGGTTCTGGGCGGGAGCTTTACAATGAGCAGTTCTTC. Translating gives CASSGSGRELYNEQFF.

This clonotype has at least ten counts. V and J are TRBV6-2 or TRBV6-3 and TRBJ1-5; no clear D gene. CDR1 and CDR2 (germline): MNHEY, SVGEGT. The CDR3 covers 13 residues. V gave up 4 bases and J gave up 6 bases, with 10 bases separating them. As DNA, the CDR3 is TGTGCCAGCAGTTCCCTACCGGGTCAGCCCCAGCATTTT. It yields the protein CASSSLPGQPQHF.

The table lists this clonotype with many counts. V is TRBV5-1 and J is TRBJ2-1; 8 bases agree with TRBD2. The trim removed 3 bases at V and 5 bases at J, leaving 10 bases unmatched. Per germline, CDR1 SGHRS and CDR2 YFSETQ. CDR3 size: 16 residues. The CDR3 region is CASSYPGLVGNNEQFF. In DNA, the CDR3 is TGCGCCAGCAGCTACCCGGGACTAGTGGGAAACAATGAGCAGTTCTTC.

This clonotype was counted at least ten times. V usage is TRBV6-2 or TRBV6-3 and J usage is TRBJ1-1; TRBD1 aligns across 7 bases. With V trimmed by 5 bases and J by 1 base, 10 bases remained unmatched. CDR1 is MNHEY, CDR2 SVGEGT, per germline. The CDR3 runs 16 residues. In DNA form, the CDR3 reads TGTGCCAGCAGTCAGAGACGACAGGGTGAGAACACTGAAGCTTTCTTT. Its protein is CASSQRRQGENTEAFF.

This clonotype was picked up many times. This chain links TRBV4-3 with TRBJ2-7, with D possibly being TRBD1 or TRBD2 (5 bases each). Trimming removed 5 bases at V and 1 base at J, with 12 bases between. Germline assignment: CDR1 LGHNA and CDR2 YSLEER. The CDR3 has 14 amino acids. The CDR3 nucleotides are TGCGCCAGCAGCATCCGGGACGGATCCTACGAGCAGTACTTC. Translated: CASSIRDGSYEQYF.

In this sample, this clonotype turned up many times. The CDR3 is CASSQDRSGASGGELFF. In DNA form, the CDR3 reads TGCGCCAGCAGCCAAGATCGGTCGGGAGCGTCAGGCGGGGAGCTGTTTTTT. V gene TRBV4-1 combines with J gene TRBJ2-2; TRBD2 is a possible D gene (6 bases). The CDR3 is 17 residues long. V was cut by 0 bases and J by 7 bases, with 18 bases left in between. The germline V gene has CDR1 MGHRA and CDR2 YSYEKL.

This clonotype was counted many times. This chain uses TRBV6-2 or TRBV6-3 with TRBJ2-5, with 9 bases matching TRBD1. Germline trimming cut 5 bases from V and 2 bases from J; bases unmatched to any gene: 12. This CDR3 is built from 17 residues. Germline CDR1 reads MNHEY; CDR2 reads SVGEGT. As DNA, the CDR3 is TGTGCCAGCAGTCCTACAGGGGGCAGGTGGAAGCAAGAGACCCAGTACTTC. It translates to CASSPTGGRWKQETQYF.

V gene TRBV6-2 or TRBV6-3 combines with J gene TRBJ2-1, with 7 bases identical to TRBD1. V shed 4 bases and J 9 bases; nucleotides not matched to a gene: 9. The CDR3 extends over 14 amino acids. Germline values: CDR1 MNHEY, CDR2 SVGEGT. As DNA, the CDR3 is TGTGCCAGCAGTTCACAGGGGAGTGCTATTGAGCAGTTCTTC. Residues: CASSSQGSAIEQFF.

This clonotype was recorded many times. The chain recombines TRBV12-3 or TRBV12-4 with TRBJ1-4; D not resolved. V dropped 3 bases and J dropped 11 bases, with 7 bases sitting between them. The CDR3 extends over 11 amino acids. The CDR3 sequence is CASSLGRKLFF. The CDR3, as DNA: TGTGCCAGCAGTTTGGGTCGGAAACTGTTTTTT.

This clonotype was counted ten times or more. The chain joins TRBV9 to TRBJ2-7; 10 nucleotides match TRBD1. V lost 4 bases and J lost 4; bases outside the gene matches: 8. The CDR3 has 15 amino acids. The germline V gene has CDR1 SGDLS and CDR2 YYNGEE. For the CDR3, the DNA is TGTGCCAGCAGCTTGGGGGGGACAGGGGTGTACGAGCAGTACTTC. Translating gives CASSLGGTGVYEQYF.

Of note for this clonotype: This could be a read error, since a much larger clone is one nucleotide away. V and J are TRBV12-3 or TRBV12-4 and TRBJ2-7, with D perhaps matching TRBD2 (6 bases). The CDR3 extends over 14 amino acids. Trimming shortened V by 6 bases and J by 8 bases, and 20 bases separated the two germline ends. This CDR3 reads CASRGRPKGSKQYF. DNA of the CDR3: TGTGCCAGCAGGGGGAGGCCCAAAGGGAGCAAGCAGTACTTC.

The sample holds many counts of this clonotype. The chain is built from TRBV15 and TRBJ1-1; D is uncertain. Germline V gene sequence: CDR1 LNHNV, CDR2 YYDKDF (reference sequence). The V end was cut by 0 bases, the J end by 0 bases, with 11 bases between. The CDR3 totals 16 residues. Here the CDR3 reads CATSRDRGFMNTEAFF. Here the CDR3 DNA reads TGTGCCACCAGCAGAGATAGAGGATTCATGAACACTGAAGCTTTCTTT.

In this sample, this clonotype turned up many times. The J gene is TRBJ2-1, the V gene TRBV20-1; 7 bases fit TRBD2. Per germline, CDR1 DFQATT and CDR2 SNEGSKA (reference sequence). The J segment lost 5 bases and the V segment lost 2 bases, leaving 9 bases of the junction unmatched. The CDR3 length is 15 residues. The CDR3 loop is CSARSQRGGDNEQFF. The CDR3 bases are TGCAGTGCTAGATCCCAGCGGGGAGGTGACAATGAGCAGTTCTTC.

This clonotype appeared many times. CDR3 protein: CASSVPGLADNEQFF. Here the CDR3 DNA reads TGTGCCAGCAGTGTTCCGGGACTAGCGGACAATGAGCAGTTCTTC. The V and J genes are TRBV6-1 and TRBJ2-1; 11 nucleotides match TRBD2. The length of the CDR3 is 15 residues. Trimming took 4 bases from V and 5 from J; bases not matched to a gene: 4. Germline assignment: CDR1 MNHNS and CDR2 SASEGT.

The sample holds many counts of this clonotype. The chain links TRBV9 to TRBJ1-3; D gene uncertain. Trimming removed 0 bases at V and 0 bases at J, with 13 bases between. Germline V gene lookup returns CDR1 SGDLS and CDR2 YYNGEE. This CDR3 has 17 residues. The CDR3 sequence: CASSVDVTASSGNTIYF. CDR3 sequence (DNA): TGTGCCAGCAGCGTAGATGTAACGGCCAGCTCTGGAAACACCATATATTTT.

This clonotype has just a few counts. In DNA form, the CDR3 reads TGTGCCAGCAGTTTCCTCCAAGAGACCCAGTACTTC. It translates to CASSFLQETQYF. The V gene is TRBV12-3 or TRBV12-4, the J gene TRBJ2-5; D not certain. Trimming pared 3 bases from V and 1 base from J, leaving 3 bases between. The CDR3 is 12 amino acids.

This clonotype has at least ten counts. The chain joins TRBV28 to TRBJ1-3; 8 bases align to TRBD1. Unmatched junction bases numbered 4, after V lost 2 bases and J lost 4 bases. Germline CDR1 reads MDHEN; CDR2 reads SYDVKM. The CDR3 is made up of 15 amino acids. CDR3 residues: CASSLRQGAGNTIYF. In DNA, the CDR3 is TGTGCCAGCAGTTTAAGGCAGGGGGCCGGAAACACCATATATTTT.